This TCR beta chain was recorded in a study of T cells after yellow fever vaccination. This clonotype has only a few counts. A junction end diverges from the germline sequence, so it may reflect a read error. The authors made TCR cDNA by 5'RACE template switching, adding a universal primer site and UMIs. In TCRdb, the 5' RACE reads were re-called with MiXCR into one record per CDR3 protein. Seen here are roughly 96,000 distinct CDR3 sequences, approximately 8.4% observed once, and the top ten hold 16%. The germline V gene encodes CDR1 MNHEY and CDR2 SVGEGT. This CDR3 contains 17 residues. This sequence was found in a young man who received the YFV17D yellow fever vaccine. V is TRBV6-2 or TRBV6-3 and J is TRBJ2-2; 10 nucleotides line up with TRBD2. This specimen was CD8+ T cells not binding an NS4B(214-222) dextramer, sorted from PBMCs, taken around 15 days after the first yellow fever vaccination. CDR3 loop: CASRPVAGGLNTGKLFF. The CDR3 DNA is TGTGCCAGCAGGCCCGTAGCGGGGGGCCTGAACACCGGGAAGCTGTTTTTT.